The clone carrying this TCR beta chain came up a few times. This entry is derived from a study of PD-L1 blockade in urothelial cancer. Overall study: The study recovered a median of about 140,000 T cells per blood sample.

Sample time point: peripheral blood 6 weeks after treatment start. Individual patients had between 1 and 8 samples, taken pretreatment and on-treatment. TCRdb keeps only in-frame clones here, not all; method: immunoSEQ multiplex PCR. This table holds roughly 50,000 clones, approximately 81% found once. V lost 4 bases, J lost 4 bases, and 10 bases lay in between. The length of the CDR3 is 13 residues. Germline V gene lookup returns CDR1 SEHNR and CDR2 FQNEAQ (reference sequence). The rearrangement links TRBV7-9 to TRBJ2-5, with D unclear. The clonotype originates from a man in his 70s with urothelial cancer. The source was PBMCs, collected around atezolizumab (anti-PD-L1) treatment. CDR3 coding DNA: TGTGCCAGCAGCTCGGAGCCTAGAGAGACCCAGTACTTC. Its protein is CASSSEPRETQYF.